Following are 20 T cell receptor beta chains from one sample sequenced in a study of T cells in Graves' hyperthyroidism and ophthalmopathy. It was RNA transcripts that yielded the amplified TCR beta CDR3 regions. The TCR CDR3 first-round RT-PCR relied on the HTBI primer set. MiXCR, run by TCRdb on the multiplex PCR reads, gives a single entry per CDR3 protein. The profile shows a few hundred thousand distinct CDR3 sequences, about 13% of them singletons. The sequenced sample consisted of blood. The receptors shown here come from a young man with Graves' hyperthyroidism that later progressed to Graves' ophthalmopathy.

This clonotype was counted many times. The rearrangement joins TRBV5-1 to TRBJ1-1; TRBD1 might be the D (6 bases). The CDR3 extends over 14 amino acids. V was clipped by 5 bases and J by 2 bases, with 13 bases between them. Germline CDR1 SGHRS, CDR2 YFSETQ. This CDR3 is CASSSGTYNTEAFF. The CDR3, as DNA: TGCGCCAGCAGTTCCGGGACATACAACACTGAAGCTTTCTTT.

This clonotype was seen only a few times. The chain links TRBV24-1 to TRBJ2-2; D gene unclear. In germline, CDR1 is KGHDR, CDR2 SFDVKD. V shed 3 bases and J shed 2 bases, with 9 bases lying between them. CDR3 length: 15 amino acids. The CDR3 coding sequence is TGTGCCACCAGTGATGGCAGGAGAAACACCGGGGAGCTGTTTTTT. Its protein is CATSDGRRNTGELFF.

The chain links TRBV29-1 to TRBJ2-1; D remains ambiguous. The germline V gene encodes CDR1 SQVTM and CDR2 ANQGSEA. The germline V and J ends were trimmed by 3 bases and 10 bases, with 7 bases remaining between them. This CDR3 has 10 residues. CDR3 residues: CSVDSWEQFF. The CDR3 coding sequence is TGCAGCGTTGACAGTTGGGAGCAGTTCTTC.

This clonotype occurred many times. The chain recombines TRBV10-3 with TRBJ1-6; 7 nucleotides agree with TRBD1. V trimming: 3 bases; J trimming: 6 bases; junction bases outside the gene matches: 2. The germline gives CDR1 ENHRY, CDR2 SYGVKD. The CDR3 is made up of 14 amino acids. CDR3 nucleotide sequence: TGTGCCATCAGTGATCAGGGGGTTAATTCACCCCTCCACTTT. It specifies CAISDQGVNSPLHF.

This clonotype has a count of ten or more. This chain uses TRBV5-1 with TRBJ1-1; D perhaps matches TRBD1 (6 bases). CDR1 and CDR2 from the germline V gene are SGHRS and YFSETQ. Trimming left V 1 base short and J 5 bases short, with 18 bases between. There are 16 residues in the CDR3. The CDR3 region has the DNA TGCGCCAGCAGCTTGACATTCTCAGGGGCGTGGACTGAAGCTTTCTTT. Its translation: CASSLTFSGAWTEAFF.

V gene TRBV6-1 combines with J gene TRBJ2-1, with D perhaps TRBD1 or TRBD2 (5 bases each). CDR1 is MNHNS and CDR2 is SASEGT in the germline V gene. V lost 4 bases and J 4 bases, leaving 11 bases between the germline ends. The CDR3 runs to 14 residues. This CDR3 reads CASSGGDYYNEQFF. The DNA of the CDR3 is TGTGCCAGCAGTGGAGGGGATTATTACAATGAGCAGTTCTTC.

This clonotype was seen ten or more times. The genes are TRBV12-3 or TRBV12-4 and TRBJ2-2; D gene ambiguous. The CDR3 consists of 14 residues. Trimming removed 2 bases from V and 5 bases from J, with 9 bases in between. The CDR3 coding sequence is TGTGCCAGCAGTTTATTTTACACGACCGGGGAGCTGTTTTTT. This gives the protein CASSLFYTTGELFF.

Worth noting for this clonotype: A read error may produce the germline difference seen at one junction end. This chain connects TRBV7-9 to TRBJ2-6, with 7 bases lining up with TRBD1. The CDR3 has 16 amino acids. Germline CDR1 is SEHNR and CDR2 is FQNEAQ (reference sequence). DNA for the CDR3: TGCGCCAGCACCAGACAGGGCAGAGGTGGGGCCAACGTCCTGACTTTC. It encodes CASTRQGRGGANVLTF.

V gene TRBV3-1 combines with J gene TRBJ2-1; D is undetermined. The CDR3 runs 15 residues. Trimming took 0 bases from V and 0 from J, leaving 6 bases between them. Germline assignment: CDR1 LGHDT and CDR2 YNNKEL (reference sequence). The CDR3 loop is CASSQELSSYNEQFF. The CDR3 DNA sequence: TGTGCCAGCAGCCAAGAGCTGAGCTCCTACAATGAGCAGTTCTTC.

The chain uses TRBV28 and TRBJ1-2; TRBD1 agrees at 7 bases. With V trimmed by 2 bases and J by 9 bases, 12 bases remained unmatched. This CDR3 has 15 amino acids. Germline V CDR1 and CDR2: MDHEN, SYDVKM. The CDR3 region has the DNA TGTGCCAGCAGTTTAGGACGTAGGACAGGTTCCAGCTACACCTTC. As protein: CASSLGRRTGSSYTF.

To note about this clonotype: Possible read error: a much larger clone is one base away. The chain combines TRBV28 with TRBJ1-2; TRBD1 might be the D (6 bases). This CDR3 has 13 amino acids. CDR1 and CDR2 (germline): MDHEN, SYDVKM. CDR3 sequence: CASSVQGFEGYAF. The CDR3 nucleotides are TGTGCCAGCAGTGTACAGGGATTTGAGGGCTACGCCTTC.

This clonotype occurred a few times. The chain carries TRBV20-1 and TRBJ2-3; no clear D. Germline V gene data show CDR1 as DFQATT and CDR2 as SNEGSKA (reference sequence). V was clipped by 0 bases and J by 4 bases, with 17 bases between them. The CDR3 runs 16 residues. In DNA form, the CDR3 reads TGCAGTGCTAGAGATGAATTGACGCGGCGCTCAGATACGCAGTATTTT. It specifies CSARDELTRRSDTQYF.

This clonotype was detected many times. The chain's CDR3 is CASRIGLGTDTQYF. CDR3 in DNA: TGTGCCAGCAGGATAGGGCTGGGCACAGATACGCAGTATTTT. This chain joins TRBV2 and TRBJ2-3; D call uncertain. CDR3 length: 14 amino acids. V gave up 6 bases and J gave up 1 base, with 11 bases separating them. The germline V gene has CDR1 SNHLY and CDR2 FYNNEI.

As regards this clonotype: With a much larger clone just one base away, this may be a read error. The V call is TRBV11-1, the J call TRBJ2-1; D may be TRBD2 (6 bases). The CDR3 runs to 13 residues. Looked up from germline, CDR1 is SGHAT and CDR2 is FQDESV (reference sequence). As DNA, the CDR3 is TGTGCCAACAGCTTCGCGGGGACCAATGAGCAGTTCTTC. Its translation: CANSFAGTNEQFF.

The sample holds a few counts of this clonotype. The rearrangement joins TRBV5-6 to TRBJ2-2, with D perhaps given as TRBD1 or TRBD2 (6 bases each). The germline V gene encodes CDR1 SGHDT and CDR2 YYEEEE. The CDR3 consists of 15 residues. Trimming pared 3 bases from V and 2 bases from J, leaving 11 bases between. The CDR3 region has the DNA TGTGCCAGCAGCTGGGGGGCCAGAAACACCGGGGAGCTGTTTTTT. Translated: CASSWGARNTGELFF. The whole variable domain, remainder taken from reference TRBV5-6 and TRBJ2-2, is DAGVTQSPTHLIKTRGQQVTLRCSPKSGHDTVSWYQQALGQGPQFIFQYYEEEERQRGNFPDRFSGHQFPNYSSELNVNALLLGDSALYLCASSWGARNTGELFFGEGSRLTVL.

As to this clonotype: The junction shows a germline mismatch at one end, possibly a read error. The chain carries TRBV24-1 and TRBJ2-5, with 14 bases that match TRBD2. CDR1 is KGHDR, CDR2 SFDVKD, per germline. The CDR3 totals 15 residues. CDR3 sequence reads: CGTSGAGTSGGTQYF. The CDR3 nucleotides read TGTGGCACCAGTGGCGCCGGGACTAGCGGGGGTACCCAGTACTTC.

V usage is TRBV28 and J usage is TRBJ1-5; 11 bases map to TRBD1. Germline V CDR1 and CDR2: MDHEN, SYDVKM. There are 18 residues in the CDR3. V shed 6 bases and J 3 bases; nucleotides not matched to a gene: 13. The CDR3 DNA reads TGTGCCAGCAGACCAAATCCGTGGACAGGGGGCTACAATCAGCCCCAGCATTTT. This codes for CASRPNPWTGGYNQPQHF.

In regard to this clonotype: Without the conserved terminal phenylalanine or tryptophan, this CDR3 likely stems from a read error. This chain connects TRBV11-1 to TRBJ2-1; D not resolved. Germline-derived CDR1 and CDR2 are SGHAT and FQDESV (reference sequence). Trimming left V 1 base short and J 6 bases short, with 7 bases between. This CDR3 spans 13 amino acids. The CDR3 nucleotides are TGTGCCAGCAGCTTAGGGCAGCGCAATGAGCAGTTCCTC. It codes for CASSLGQRNEQFL.

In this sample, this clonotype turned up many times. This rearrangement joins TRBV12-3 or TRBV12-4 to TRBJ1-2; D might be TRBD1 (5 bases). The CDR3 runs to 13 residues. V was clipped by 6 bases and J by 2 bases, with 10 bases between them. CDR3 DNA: TGTGCCAGCAGGCCCGGGACGAACTATGGCTACACCTTC. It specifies CASRPGTNYGYTF.

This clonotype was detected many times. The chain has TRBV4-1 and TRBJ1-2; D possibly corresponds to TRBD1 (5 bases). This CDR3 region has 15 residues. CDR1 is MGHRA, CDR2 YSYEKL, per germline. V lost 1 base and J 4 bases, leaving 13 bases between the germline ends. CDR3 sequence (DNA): TGCGCCAGCAGCCAAGCGGGGACCTTGGCCTATGGCTACACCTTC. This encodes CASSQAGTLAYGYTF.